Presented here are 22 T cell receptor beta chains from one specimen sequenced in a study of spatial heterogeneity in lung cancer (dated by TCRdb to between 2018 and 2021). This sample's time point label indicates: sample taken at primary tumor resection. TCR sequencing used whole RNA extracted from tumor and nontumor lung tissue, or from cryopreserved PBMC samples, without cell sorting. Library preparation used 5' RACE. The reads were generated on a NextSeq 500. In TCRdb, the public reads were trimmed at Q25 with fastp and aligned with MiXCR, with productive beta chains retained. Each CDR3 protein gets just one entry, which takes the most common genes and DNA from the rows behind it. The sample includes about 7,000 distinct CDR3 sequences, with 6.5% to 9.5% observed a single time. Clones ranked in the top ten supply under 55% of the sample. This specimen was PBMCs, taken at surgery. All receptors come from a male donor with early-stage non-small cell lung cancer.

This clonotype was observed a handful of times. A much bigger clone sits one base away, suggesting this may be a read error. This beta chain represents an off-target read in a library built for alpha chains; its size is of limited meaning. The gene calls are TRBV7-8 and TRBJ2-3, with 12 bases identical to TRBD2. This CDR3 region has 16 residues. Germline V CDR1 and CDR2: SGHVS, FQNEAQ. This CDR3 is CVSSALAGGSRDTQYF. The CDR3 bases are TGTGTCAGCAGCGCTCTAGCGGGAGGGTCGCGGGATACGCAGTATTTT.

This clonotype occurred many times. This beta chain was picked up by a library intended for alpha chains and is off target, so its count carries little meaning. This chain connects TRBV7-9 to TRBJ1-1; D unclear. CDR3 length equals 15 residues. CDR1 and CDR2 from the germline V gene are SEHNR and FQNEAQ (reference sequence). Trimming shortened V by 7 bases and J by 0 bases, and 15 bases separated the two germline ends. The CDR3: CASKSPLTMNTEAFF. CDR3 sequence (DNA): TGTGCCAGCAAAAGCCCACTAACAATGAACACTGAAGCTTTCTTT.

In its sample, this clonotype was seen a few times. This beta chain slipped into a library made for alpha chains as a stray read, so its size is not meaningful. This rearrangement joins TRBV20-1 to TRBJ1-1, with TRBD1 as a possible D gene (5 bases). The CDR3 has 15 residues. V dropped 4 bases and J dropped 1 base, with 16 bases sitting between them. Germline-derived CDR1 and CDR2 are DFQATT and SNEGSKA (reference sequence). DNA for the CDR3: TGCAGTGCTATTACAGGAGGCATGCAGAACACTGAAGCTTTCTTT. Amino acids: CSAITGGMQNTEAFF.

This clonotype showed up just a few times. This beta chain was picked up by a library intended for alpha chains and is off target, so its count carries little meaning. The chain recombines TRBV18 with TRBJ2-1; D might be TRBD1 (6 bases). The germline V and J ends were trimmed by 8 bases and 5 bases, with 19 bases remaining between them. The CDR3 spans 15 residues. The germline gives CDR1 KGHSH, CDR2 LQKENI. Written as DNA, the CDR3 is TGTGCCAGCCTAGGGCTACAGGGTATAAACAATGAGCAGTTCTTC. This gives the protein CASLGLQGINNEQFF.

This clonotype has a handful of counts. For a library built for alpha chains, this beta chain is a stray read; little rests on its size. This sequence joins TRBV12-3 or TRBV12-4 and TRBJ2-7; D may be TRBD1 (6 bases). V lost 0 bases and J lost 5, with 17 bases in between. This CDR3 is 16 amino acids long. The CDR3 sequence is CASSLAGTFLANEQYF. DNA for the CDR3: TGTGCCAGCAGTTTAGCGGGGACATTCTTAGCAAACGAGCAGTACTTC.

This clonotype showed up many times. In a library made to pick up alpha chains, this beta chain is a stray read with a size that means little. The genes are TRBV27 and TRBJ1-1; tentative D call: TRBD1 (5 bases). The CDR3 is 15 amino acids. V lost 2 bases and J 5 bases, leaving 15 bases between the germline ends. In germline, CDR1 is MNHEY, CDR2 SMNVEV (reference sequence). In nucleotides, the CDR3 is TGTGCCAGCAGTTTACAGCCAGGGCCGGTTACTGAAGCTTTCTTT. Translating it yields CASSLQPGPVTEAFF.

This clonotype has at least ten counts. A library made for alpha chains picked up this beta chain off target, so its size means little. The chain joins TRBV5-4 to TRBJ1-5; D may be TRBD1 (5 bases). This CDR3 is built from 15 residues. CDR1 SGHNT and CDR2 YYREEE come from the germline V gene (reference sequence). V lost 4 bases, J lost 0 bases, and 11 bases lay in between. The CDR3 region is CASSDSLDSNQPQHF. In DNA form, the CDR3 reads TGTGCCAGCAGCGACAGCTTAGATAGCAATCAGCCCCAGCATTTT.

This clonotype was seen many times. This beta chain is a stray read from a library made for alpha chains; its abundance is not meaningful. The V gene is TRBV6-5, the J gene TRBJ2-2; tentatively, D is TRBD1 (5 bases). The CDR3 contains 13 residues. Germline V gene lookup returns CDR1 MNHEY and CDR2 SVGAGI. Between the trimmed V and J ends, which lost 11 bases and 0 bases, there was a span of 10 bases. CDR3 sequence reads: CAATASNTGELFF. CDR3 DNA: TGTGCCGCGACAGCTTCGAACACCGGGGAGCTGTTTTTT.

This clonotype was picked up many times. A library prepared for alpha chains yielded this beta chain as an off-target read; its size is of little meaning. V gene TRBV15 combines with J gene TRBJ2-5; 10 nucleotides align to TRBD2. Germline CDR1 and CDR2: LNHNV and YYDKDF (reference sequence). CDR3 size: 15 residues. V lost 2 bases to trimming and J lost 2 bases; unmatched junction nucleotides: 2. This chain's CDR3 is CATSRRAGGQETQYF. CDR3 nucleotide sequence: TGTGCCACCAGCAGAAGAGCGGGAGGGCAAGAGACCCAGTACTTC.

This clonotype was counted ten times or more. This beta chain lies outside the target of a library built for alpha chains; its clone size means little. V usage is TRBV2 and J usage is TRBJ1-5; perhaps TRBD1 as D (5 bases). Per germline, CDR1 SNHLY and CDR2 FYNNEI. CDR3 length: 16 amino acids. Trimming took 6 bases from V and 9 from J, leaving 24 bases between them. In DNA, the CDR3 is TGTGCCAGCAGCCCTTCTATGACAGCCGGGGAGAGGCCCCAGCATTTT. Protein sequence: CASSPSMTAGERPQHF.

This clonotype came up many times. This beta chain is a stray read from a library made for alpha chains; its abundance is not meaningful. This chain connects TRBV7-8 to TRBJ2-1; TRBD2 might be the D (5 bases). In germline, CDR1 is SGHVS, CDR2 FQNEAQ. Trimming pared 2 bases from V and 5 bases from J, leaving 10 bases between. The CDR3 totals 14 residues. CDR3 nucleotide sequence: TGTGCCAGCAGCTTATTCTCAGCGGACAATGAGCAGTTCTTC. It codes for CASSLFSADNEQFF.

A word on this clonotype: In a library made to pick up alpha chains, this beta chain is a stray read with a size that means little. This chain links TRBV5-1 with TRBJ1-6; 9 positions match TRBD1. Germline loops: CDR1 SGHRS, CDR2 YFSETQ. The CDR3 spans 15 residues. After removal of 6 bases from V and 10 bases from J, the junction contained 11 bases not matched to a gene. The chain's CDR3 is CASTKDRGSGSPLHF. The DNA of the CDR3 is TGCGCCAGCACCAAGGACAGGGGCAGTGGGTCACCCCTCCACTTT.

This clonotype appeared many times. The library was prepared for alpha chains; this beta chain is a stray read, so its frequency means little. The chain employs TRBV13 and TRBJ2-7; 7 bases agree with TRBD1. The CDR3 extends over 16 amino acids. Germline V gene sequence: CDR1 PRHDT, CDR2 FYEKMQ (reference sequence). V was pared by 0 bases and J by 2 bases, with 7 bases of the junction left unmatched. The DNA for the CDR3 is TGTGCCAGCAGCTTAGGTGGGGGACAGTCAACCTACGAGCAGTACTTC. This translates into CASSLGGGQSTYEQYF.

Many counts were recorded for this clonotype. Since the library was made to target alpha chains, this beta chain is a stray read and its abundance is not meaningful. This chain links TRBV19 with TRBJ1-5; 8 nucleotides line up with TRBD1. The CDR3 contains 14 residues. J was trimmed by 5 bases and V by 9 bases; bases with no gene match: 9. CDR1 is LNHDA and CDR2 is SQIVND in the germline V gene (reference sequence). CDR3 residues: CASVQGARDQPQHF. The CDR3 bases are TGTGCCAGCGTTCAGGGGGCTAGGGATCAGCCCCAGCATTTT.

This clonotype was picked up many times. A library prepared for alpha chains yielded this beta chain as an off-target read; its size is of little meaning. The chain combines TRBV28 with TRBJ2-7; TRBD2 matches 7 bases. CDR1 is MDHEN, CDR2 SYDVKM, per germline. The CDR3 has 16 amino acids. Trimming removed 2 bases from V and 6 bases from J; junction bases left unmatched: 13. The CDR3 DNA reads as TGTGCCAGCAGTTTAAATCGGTGGGGGGGGACCCCCGAGCAGTACTTC. Amino acids: CASSLNRWGGTPEQYF.

This clonotype was observed a few times. The library was built for alpha chains, so this beta chain is an off-target read and its size means little. The J gene is TRBJ2-5, the V gene TRBV25-1; TRBD1 matches at 8 bases. V shed 9 bases, J shed 0 bases, and the junction held 12 bases outside the gene matches. The CDR3 is 16 residues long. CDR1 MGHDK and CDR2 SYGVNS come from the germline V gene. The CDR3 DNA reads TGTGCCAGGCCAGAGGACAGGGCGGCTTACCAAGAGACCCAGTACTTC. It yields the protein CARPEDRAAYQETQYF.

This clonotype was found many times. The size of this beta chain means little, since it is a stray read in a library made for alpha chains. The chain combines TRBV2 with TRBJ2-2; a possible D gene is TRBD2 (6 bases). Per germline, CDR1 SNHLY and CDR2 FYNNEI. The CDR3 is made up of 18 amino acids. The V gene lost 4 bases and the J gene lost 0 bases, with 18 bases spanning the gap. CDR3 sequence: CASSGTQASEANTGELFF. The CDR3 bases are TGTGCCAGCAGTGGAACTCAAGCTAGCGAGGCGAACACCGGGGAGCTGTTTTTT.

This clonotype was counted many times. For a library built for alpha chains, this beta chain is a stray read; little rests on its size. This sequence joins TRBV12-3 or TRBV12-4 and TRBJ2-2, with 9 bases lining up with TRBD1. V shed 2 bases and J 4 bases; nucleotides not matched to a gene: 17. This CDR3 is 20 amino acids long. The CDR3 reads CASSLRRQGVAPTATGELFF. The CDR3 bases are TGTGCCAGCAGTTTAAGAAGACAGGGGGTGGCTCCGACCGCCACCGGGGAGCTGTTTTTT.

This clonotype was found many times. The library was designed around alpha chains, so this beta chain is a stray read whose abundance carries little weight. This sequence joins TRBV4-1 and TRBJ2-1, with D tentatively TRBD2 (6 bases). CDR3 length: 14 residues. The germline V gene encodes CDR1 MGHRA and CDR2 YSYEKL. The ends were cut back, 0 bases at V and 6 bases at J, with 9 bases in the middle. DNA of the CDR3: TGCGCCAGCAGCCAAGAGGGACTTACCAATGAGCAGTTCTTC. It is translated as CASSQEGLTNEQFF.

The sample holds many counts of this clonotype. For a library built for alpha chains, this beta chain is a stray read; little rests on its size. The rearrangement uses TRBV7-9 and TRBJ1-1, with a weak D call TRBD1 (5 bases). Germline V gives CDR1 SEHNR, CDR2 FQNEAQ (reference sequence). V dropped 1 base and J dropped 11 bases, with 11 bases sitting between them. This CDR3 has 12 residues. CDR3 residues: CASSLGTLLAFF. CDR3 nucleotide sequence: TGTGCCAGCAGCTTAGGGACACTGCTCGCTTTCTTT. The variable domain in full, completed from reference TRBV7-9 and TRBJ1-1, reads DTGVSQNPRHKITKRGQNVTFRCDPISEHNRLYWYRQTLGQGPEFLTYFQNEAQLEKSRLLSDRFSAERPKGSFSTLEIQRTEQGDSAMYLCASSLGTLLAFFGQGTRLTVV.

This clonotype occurred many times. This beta chain is a stray sequence in a library constructed for alpha chains; its clone size is not meaningful. V usage is TRBV11-3 and J usage is TRBJ2-1; TRBD2 matches 7 bases. The trim removed 5 bases at V and 3 bases at J, leaving 7 bases unmatched. This CDR3 region has 15 residues. The germline V gene encodes CDR1 SGHNT and CDR2 YENEEA. CDR3 DNA: TGTGCCAGCAGCCCGCCGGGGGGATACTACAATGAGCAGTTCTTC. Amino acid sequence: CASSPPGGYYNEQFF.

This clonotype is medium-sized within its sample. The library was prepared for alpha chains; this beta chain is a stray read, so its frequency means little. V and J are TRBV6-1 and TRBJ1-1; TRBD1 aligns across 10 bases. The germline gives CDR1 MNHNS, CDR2 SASEGT. The CDR3 contains 16 residues. V was clipped by 6 bases and J by 4 bases; unmatched bases: 11. The CDR3 DNA is TGTGCCAGCAGGGCACCGGGACAGGGGTCGATCACTGAAGCTTTCTTT. Translating it yields CASRAPGQGSITEAFF.